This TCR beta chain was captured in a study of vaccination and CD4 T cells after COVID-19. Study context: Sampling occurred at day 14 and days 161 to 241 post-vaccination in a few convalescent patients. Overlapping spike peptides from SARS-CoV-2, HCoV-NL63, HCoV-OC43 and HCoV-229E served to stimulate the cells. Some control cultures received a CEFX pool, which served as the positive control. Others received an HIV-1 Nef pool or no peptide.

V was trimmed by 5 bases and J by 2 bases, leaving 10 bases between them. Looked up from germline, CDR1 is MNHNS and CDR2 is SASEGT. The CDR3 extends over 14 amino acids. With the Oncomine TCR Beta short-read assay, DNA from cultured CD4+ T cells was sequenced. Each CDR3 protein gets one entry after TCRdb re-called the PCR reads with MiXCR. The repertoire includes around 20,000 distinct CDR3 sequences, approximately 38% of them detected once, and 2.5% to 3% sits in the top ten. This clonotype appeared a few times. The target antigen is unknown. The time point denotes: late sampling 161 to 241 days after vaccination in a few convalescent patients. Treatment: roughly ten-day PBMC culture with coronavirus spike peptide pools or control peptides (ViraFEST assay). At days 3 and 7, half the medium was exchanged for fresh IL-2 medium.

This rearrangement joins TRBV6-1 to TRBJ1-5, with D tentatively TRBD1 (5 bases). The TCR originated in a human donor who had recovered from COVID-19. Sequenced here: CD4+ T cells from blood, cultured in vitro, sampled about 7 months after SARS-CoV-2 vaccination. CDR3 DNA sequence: TGTGCCAGCAGTCCGGGCAGGGGCAATCAGCCCCAGCATTTT. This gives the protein CASSPGRGNQPQHF.